The source of this T cell receptor (beta chain) is a study of PD-1 blockade in classical Hodgkin lymphoma (TCRdb year 2020). Notes on the research overall: Nivolumab dosing was 3 mg/kg intravenously every 2 weeks, continuing until either disease progression or unacceptable toxicity. The study used TCR beta sequencing and CyTOF to define a peripheral blood immune signature of response to PD-1 blockade in classical Hodgkin lymphoma. The investigation overall reported the following: Lower diversity was seen in patients whose nivolumab began less than 1 year after ASCT, and these patients were left out of later analyses so that immune reconstitution would not confound the results. Newly diagnosed patients were reported to have lower baseline TCR diversity than healthy donors, and relapsed/refractory patients were reported to have lower baseline TCR diversity still. Among trial patients, those achieving complete response had baseline diversity similar to that of newly diagnosed patients, while diversity was significantly lower in partial responders and progressors. The study was restricted to a single clinical trial cohort, and the causes of repertoire differences, possibly disease activity or prior therapy, were left undefined. A significant rise by C4D1 was seen in CD4+ but not CD8+ TCR diversity (p=0.0027 vs p=0.16), with the rise being most apparent in complete responders (p=0.02).

Via the germline V gene, CDR1 is SNHLY and CDR2 FYNNEI. The V end gives up 8 bases and the J end 8 bases, leaving 16 bases in the junction not matched to a gene. Reading from cysteine to phenylalanine, the CDR3 counts 16 amino acids. Only CDR3 DNA is held: 48 bases, read in frame from base 1. The time point label of this sample denotes: cycle 4 day 1 (C4D1), after less than 7 weeks of nivolumab. All trial patients had relapsed after autologous stem cell transplantation, with cohorts A, B and C differing in prior brentuximab vedotin exposure. The trial cohort was composed of over 50 patients with relapsed/refractory classical Hodgkin lymphoma, for whom complete response, partial response or progressive disease was recorded as best overall response. Single-agent nivolumab was administered to trial patients in the multi-cohort phase II CheckMate 205 trial. Best overall response was determined by an independent review committee according to the 2007 International Working Group response criteria. Trial PBMCs were obtained immediately prior to nivolumab initiation (C1D1) and on therapy at cycle 2 day 1 and cycle 4 day 1. After peripheral blood was drawn into 8 mL Vacutainer Cell Preparation Tubes, PBMCs were isolated by centrifugation and then cryopreserved.

Remarks on this clone: Its antigen is unknown. Base quality data are lacking; no much larger clone is found one base away.

Genomic DNA was extracted with the Qiagen DNeasy kit from unsorted PBMCs and from negatively selected CD4+ and CD8+ fractions. TCR beta CDR3 regions were subjected to amplification by immunoSEQ multiplex PCR with primers that anneal to V and J segments. Amplification bias was minimized using a synthetic immune receptor repertoire, and residual bias was removed computationally after sequencing. On the authors' methods: Custom Python scripts were used to quantify repertoire diversity as the Shannon entropy index. Unsorted, CD4+ and CD8+ repertoires were examined separately, except in combined analyses, for which CD4+ and CD8+ sequences were merged in silico. A clone was considered expanded if an increase in frequency of at least 2-fold after treatment relative to C1D1 was found, and a pseudocount of 0.5 was applied to clones undetected at baseline. Singleton clones were defined as clones with 0 or 1 copy at C1D1, and non-singleton clones were defined as clones with 2 or more copies. By matching protein sequences in sorted samples from the same patient, clones expanded in unsorted samples were annotated as CD4+, CD8+ or unknown. Diversity changes from C1D1 to C4D1 were tested in paired samples using Wilcoxon tests. The immuneACCESS repertoire file appears here via TCRdb, limited to in-frame rearrangements. These files lack a portion of the clones; in checked studies, under half of the deficit traces to unresolved V genes, and the cause of the others is not known. The V and J calls and clone size come from that table; D and trimming were worked out from the DNA. This sample has some 52,000 clones in its table, and about 89% of those were observed once. The top ten clones comprise about 6.7% of the sample.

Sequencing used peripheral blood mononuclear cells (PBMCs), obtained before the fourth cycle of nivolumab. The chain is assembled from TRBV2 and TRBJ2-2; 8 nucleotides in the junction match TRBD2. The TCR was taken from a human donor with classical Hodgkin lymphoma. The CDR3 region: CASGGTRSRVAGELFF. The DNA reads TGTGCCAGCGGAGGGACTAGAAGTAGAGTCGCTGGGGAGCTGTTTTTT.